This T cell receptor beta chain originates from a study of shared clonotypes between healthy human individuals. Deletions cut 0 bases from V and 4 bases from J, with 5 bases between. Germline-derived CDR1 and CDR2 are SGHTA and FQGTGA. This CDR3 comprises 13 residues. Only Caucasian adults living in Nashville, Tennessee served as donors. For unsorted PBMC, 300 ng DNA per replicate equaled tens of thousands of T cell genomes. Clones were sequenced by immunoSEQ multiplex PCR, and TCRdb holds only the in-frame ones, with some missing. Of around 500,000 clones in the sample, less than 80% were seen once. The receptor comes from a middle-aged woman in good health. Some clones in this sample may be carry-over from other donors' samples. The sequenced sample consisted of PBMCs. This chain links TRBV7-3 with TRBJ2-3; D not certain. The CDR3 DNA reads TGTGCCAGCAGCTTAACTGGCGCAGATACGCAGTATTTT. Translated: CASSLTGADTQYF.